This T cell receptor (beta chain) derives from a study of shared clonotypes between healthy human individuals. The data were produced by immunoSEQ multiplex PCR, yet TCRdb's version contains in-frame clones alone and is incomplete. The sample consists of roughly 1.5 million clones, approximately 98% of them appearing once. Germline V gene data show CDR1 as SGHRS and CDR2 as YFSETQ. CDR3 length equals 18 residues. The V end was cut by 4 bases, the J end by 0 bases, with 20 bases between. Sequenced material: naive CD4+ T cells sorted from blood. As for subset: CD45RA+ positively selected. This receptor was obtained from a man aged 25 to 40 in good health. The rearrangement links TRBV5-1 to TRBJ1-3; no clear D gene. This chain's CDR3 is CASSPVPAGAYSGNTIYF. The CDR3 DNA is TGCGCCAGCAGCCCCGTCCCTGCTGGAGCCTACTCTGGAAACACCATATATTTT.